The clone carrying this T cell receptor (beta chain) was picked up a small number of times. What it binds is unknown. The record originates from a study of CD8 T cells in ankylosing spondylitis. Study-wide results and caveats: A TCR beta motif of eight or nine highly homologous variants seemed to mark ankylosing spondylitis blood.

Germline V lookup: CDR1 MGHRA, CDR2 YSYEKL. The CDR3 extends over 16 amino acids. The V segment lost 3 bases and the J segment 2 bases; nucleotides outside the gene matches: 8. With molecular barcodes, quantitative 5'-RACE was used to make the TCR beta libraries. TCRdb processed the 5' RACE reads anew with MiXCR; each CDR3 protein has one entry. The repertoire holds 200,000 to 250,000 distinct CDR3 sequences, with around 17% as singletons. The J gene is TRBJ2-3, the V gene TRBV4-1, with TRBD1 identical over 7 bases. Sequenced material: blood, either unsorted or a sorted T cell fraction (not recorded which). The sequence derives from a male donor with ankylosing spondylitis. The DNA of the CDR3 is TGCGCCAGCAGCCAGTCTCGGGACAGCCCCACAGATACGCAGTATTTT. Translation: CASSQSRDSPTDTQYF.